This TCR beta chain was sequenced in a study of post-analysis software for immune sequencing data. Overall study: Relapsing-remitting, secondary progressive and progressive-relapsing multiple sclerosis were all included among the disease courses.

Prepared TCR beta cDNA libraries contained unique molecular identifiers. Between about 0.9 and 11 million T cells gave rise to 500,000 to 600,000 cDNA molecules. TCRdb analysed the PCR reads with MiXCR anew, one entry per CDR3 protein. The repertoire includes roughly 700,000 distinct CDR3 sequences, roughly 27% of them detected once, and around 0.6% sits in the top ten. Whole-study findings and limits: Multiple sclerosis patients had significantly lower normalized Chao1 diversity than controls. Samples from a shared batch, those prepared together, strongly co-clustered by F measure.

On this clonotype: Its target is not known.

The source material was blood. The clonotype was recovered from a girl aged 10 to 17 with multiple sclerosis.

The DNA for the CDR3 is TGTGCCAGCAGCCAGCGTCGGGCAGTTGGACAAGAGACCCAGTACTTC. Translated, it gives CASSQRRAVGQETQYF. This rearrangement joins TRBV7-8 to TRBJ2-5; D ambiguous. CDR3 size: 16 residues. V dropped 5 bases and J dropped 2 bases, with 18 bases sitting between them. Looked up from germline, CDR1 is SGHVS and CDR2 is FQNEAQ.